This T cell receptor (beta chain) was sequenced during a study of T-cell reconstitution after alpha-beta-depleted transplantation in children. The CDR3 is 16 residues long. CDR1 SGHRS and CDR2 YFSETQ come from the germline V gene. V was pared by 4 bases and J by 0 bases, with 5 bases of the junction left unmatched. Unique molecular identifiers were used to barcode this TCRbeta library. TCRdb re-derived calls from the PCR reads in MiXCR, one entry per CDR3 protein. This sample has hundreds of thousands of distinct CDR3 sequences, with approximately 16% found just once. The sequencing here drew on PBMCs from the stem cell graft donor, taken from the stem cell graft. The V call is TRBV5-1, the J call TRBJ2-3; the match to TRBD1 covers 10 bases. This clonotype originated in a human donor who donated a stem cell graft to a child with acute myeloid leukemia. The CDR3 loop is CASSQLTGGSTDTQYF. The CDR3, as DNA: TGCGCCAGCAGCCAACTGACAGGGGGCAGCACAGATACGCAGTATTTT.